The sequence of this TCR beta chain was determined in a study of T cells after yellow fever vaccination. General study results and limits: Reappearing after the booster were most of the clones from primary vaccination (about 96% CD4, 75% to 90% CD8). The CD4 and CD8 compartments had a small share of their clonotypes in common.

TCRdb processed the 5' RACE reads anew with MiXCR; each CDR3 protein has one entry. The table lists a few hundred thousand distinct CDR3 sequences, about 7.8% of them singletons. A remark on this clonotype: As yet, its antigen is unknown.

Sequences were derived from PBMCs, sampled more than 35 days after the first yellow fever vaccination. The source of this sequence is a man between 18 and 29 years old who received the YFV17D yellow fever vaccine.

The DNA for the CDR3 is TGTGCCAGCAACACAGGGGGCAGTGGCTACACCTTC. Translated, it gives CASNTGGSGYTF. The chain recombines TRBV12-3 or TRBV12-4 with TRBJ1-2; TRBD1 matches 9 bases. Unmatched junction bases numbered 4, after V lost 7 bases and J lost 7 bases. This CDR3 is 12 amino acids long.